The clone carrying this T cell receptor beta chain appeared many times. Its antigen is unidentified. These data come from a study of regulatory T cells in long-lasting Graves disease. Study-wide results and limits: Persistent disease was characterized by preferential usage of TRBV28, TRBJ1-2 and TRBJ2-5. Having only a small sample size may have limited accuracy.

The time point is: persistent/refractory GD, antithyroid drugs over 5 years with positive TRAb. Making the TCR library involved RNA that had been extracted from PBMCs. One endocrinology department in Xi'an, China, was where patients came from. Investigators prepared the TCR beta libraries by applying iRepertoire HTBI primers and Arm-PCR of CDR3 regions. TCRdb analysed the multiplex PCR reads with MiXCR anew, one entry per CDR3 protein. Of fewer than 400,000 distinct CDR3 sequences in the sample, about 18% are singletons; the top ten hold 29%. Germline V gene data show CDR1 as KGHSH and CDR2 as LQKENI. The CDR3 runs 16 residues. The V gene lost 2 bases and the J gene lost 0 bases, with 14 bases spanning the gap.

The V call is TRBV18, the J call TRBJ2-7; D not resolved. The sequences come from peripheral blood mononuclear cells (PBMCs), collected when the disease was refractory, from a patient treated with antithyroid drugs. The sequence derives from a female donor with Graves disease. CDR3 in DNA: TGTGCCAGCTCACCAACACCCGGCAGCCGCTCCTACGAGCAGTACTTC. It encodes CASSPTPGSRSYEQYF.